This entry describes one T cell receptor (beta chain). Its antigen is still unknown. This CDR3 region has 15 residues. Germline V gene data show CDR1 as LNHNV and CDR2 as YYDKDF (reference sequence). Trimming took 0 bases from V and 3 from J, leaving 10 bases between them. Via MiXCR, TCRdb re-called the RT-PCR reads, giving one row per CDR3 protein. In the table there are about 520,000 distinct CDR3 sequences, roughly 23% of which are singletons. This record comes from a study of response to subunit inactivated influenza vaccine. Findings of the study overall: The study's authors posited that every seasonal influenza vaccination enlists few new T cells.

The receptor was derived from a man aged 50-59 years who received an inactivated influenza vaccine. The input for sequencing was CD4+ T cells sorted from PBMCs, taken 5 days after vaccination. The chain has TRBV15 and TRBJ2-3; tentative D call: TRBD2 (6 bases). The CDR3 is CATSRDPGRTDTQYF. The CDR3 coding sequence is TGTGCCACCAGCAGAGATCCGGGGAGGACAGATACGCAGTATTTT.